The rows below give T cell receptor beta chains drawn from one sample of a study of CD8 T cells in Susac syndrome. TCRdb fed the immunoSEQ multiplex PCR reads into MiXCR, producing one record per CDR3 protein. The table lists under 150,000 distinct CDR3 sequences, about 93% of them singletons. Sequenced: CD8+ T cells from PBMCs. The source is a human donor in good health. Both conserved end residues are part of each CDR3. Each record gives: V gene, clone size, D gene, J gene, CDR3 protein, CDR3 DNA. D genes are given only for firm matches. Some rows mark clone size as missing; the rest say once, few, many or name a class of expanded clone.

>TRBV7-9|.|.|TRBJ2-5
CASRGMEETQYF
TGTGCCAGCAGGGGGATGGAAGAGACCCAGTACTTC
>TRBV3-1|.|.|TRBJ2-3
CASSRSGSTDTQYF
TGTGCCAGCAGCAGAAGCGGGAGCACAGATACGCAGTATTTT
>TRBV28|.|TRBD1|TRBJ2-7
CASRPGTADYEQYF
TGTGCCAGCAGGCCCGGGACAGCCGACTACGAGCAGTACTTC
>TRBV28|.|TRBD2|TRBJ2-1
CASSFSSGADNEQFF
TGTGCCAGCAGTTTTTCTAGCGGGGCCGACAATGAGCAGTTCTTC
>TRBV9|.|.|TRBJ2-5
CASSVGTALQETQYF
TGTGCCAGCAGCGTAGGAACGGCACTACAAGAGACCCAGTACTTC
>TRBV7-9|.|TRBD2|TRBJ2-7
CASSLAGTSAYEQYF
TGTGCCAGCAGCTTAGCGGGGACTAGCGCCTACGAGCAGTACTTC
>TRBV28|.|.|TRBJ1-2
CASSWRGGNGYTF
TGTGCCAGCAGTTGGAGAGGGGGAAATGGCTACACCTTC
>TRBV4-3|.|.|TRBJ2-7
CASSQVTGLGEQYF
TGCGCCAGCAGCCAAGTCACGGGGCTAGGGGAGCAGTACTTC
>TRBV18|once|.|TRBJ2-3
CASSPRGPADTQYF
TGTGCCAGCTCACCACGAGGGCCGGCAGATACGCAGTATTTT
>TRBV27|.|.|TRBJ2-7
CASIGGGSDEQYF
TGTGCCAGCATAGGGGGAGGCAGTGACGAGCAGTACTTC
>TRBV12-5|.|TRBD1|TRBJ2-5
CASGQQGYQETQYF
TGTGCTAGTGGCCAACAGGGGTACCAAGAGACCCAGTACTTC
>TRBV11-2|.|.|TRBJ2-1
CASSSWDNEQFF
TGTGCCAGCAGCTCCTGGGACAATGAGCAGTTCTTC
>TRBV28|.|TRBD1|TRBJ2-1
CASRGRDSYNEQFF
TGTGCCAGCAGGGGCCGGGACAGCTACAATGAGCAGTTCTTC
>TRBV3-1|.|.|TRBJ2-1
CASSQDHETLPSNEQFF
TGTGCCAGCAGCCAAGATCACGAGACACTCCCCTCCAATGAGCAGTTCTTC
>TRBV4-3|.|.|TRBJ1-1
CASSQGLQENTEAFF
TGCGCCAGCAGCCAAGGGCTGCAGGAGAACACTGAAGCTTTCTTT
>TRBV29-1|.|TRBD1|TRBJ2-3
CSVDGRQGATDTQYF
TGCAGCGTTGATGGCAGACAGGGCGCCACAGATACGCAGTATTTT
>TRBV28|.|.|TRBJ2-7
CASSSRTAHYEQYF
TGTGCCAGCAGTTCTAGGACGGCCCACTACGAGCAGTACTTC
>TRBV18|.|TRBD1|TRBJ2-7
CASSEGTGIEQYF
TGTGCCAGCTCAGAAGGGACAGGGATTGAGCAGTACTTC
>TRBV27|.|.|TRBJ2-7
CASSLYYAGAAYEQYF
TGTGCCAGCAGTCTTTATTACGCGGGGGCGGCGTACGAGCAGTACTTC
>TRBV20-1|.|.|TRBJ2-7
CSASRTSSREQYF
TGCAGTGCGTCTCGTACCTCTTCGAGGGAGCAGTACTTC
>TRBV27|.|.|TRBJ2-5
CASSLFFQETQYF
TGTGCCAGCAGTTTATTCTTCCAAGAGACCCAGTACTTC
>TRBV5-1|.|.|TRBJ2-3
CASSLEAPRDTQYF
TGCGCCAGCAGCTTGGAAGCTCCGCGAGATACGCAGTATTTT
>TRBV7-9|.|.|TRBJ2-7
CASSLVSTSPHEQYF
TGTGCCAGCAGCTTAGTTTCCACCTCCCCTCACGAGCAGTACTTC
>TRBV13|.|TRBD2|TRBJ2-1
CASSLPRGLAAVSYNEQFF
TGTGCCAGCAGCTTACCTCGGGGACTAGCGGCCGTCTCCTACAATGAGCAGTTCTTC
>TRBV27|few|TRBD1|TRBJ2-7
CASGQGSYEQYF
TGTGCCAGTGGACAGGGGAGCTACGAGCAGTACTTC